This T cell receptor beta chain was sequenced in a study of T cells in Graves' hyperthyroidism and ophthalmopathy. Study information: Peripheral blood was taken when the disease was first diagnosed, before any treatment began.

No ophthalmopathy progression within 18 months constituted stable Graves' hyperthyroidism. This sample holds PBMCs from 9.5 to 10 ml fresh peripheral blood. The CDR3 loop spans 17 amino acids. After removal of 4 bases from V and 0 bases from J, the junction contained 3 bases not matched to a gene. CDR1 is SGHNT and CDR2 is YYREEE in the germline V gene (reference sequence). The TCR beta CDR3 regions underwent amplification using RNA transcripts as the source. TCR CDR3 underwent first-round RT-PCR with the HTBI primer set. One entry per CDR3 protein results from TCRdb running MiXCR on the multiplex PCR reads. The sample yields approximately 330,000 distinct CDR3 sequences, around 23% seen once.

Sample: blood. This receptor was obtained from a woman in her 50s with Graves' hyperthyroidism. The rearrangement links TRBV5-4 to TRBJ2-1, with TRBD2 matching over 14 bases. The CDR3 region is CASSQTSGRASYNEQFF. The CDR3 bases are TGTGCCAGCAGCCAGACTAGCGGGAGGGCCTCCTACAATGAGCAGTTCTTC.